This T cell receptor beta chain was recorded in a study of T cell responses to AZD1222 COVID-19 vaccine (dated by TCRdb to the early 2020s). Study-level background: AZD1222 recipients with second doses at about 4 weeks or about 12 weeks were pooled, because spike-specific TCR depth and breadth did not differ between schedules. Trial participants were enrolled by age into subgroups of 18-55, 56-69 and 70-plus years, and around 150, 28 and 57 TCR-sequenced participants, respectively, were included in these subgroups. TCR sequencing covered roughly 230 trial participants: nearly 210 given two doses of AZD1222 and 26 given two doses of MenACWY control vaccine.

The CDR3 regions of human TCRbeta chains were analyzed by immunosequencing. As for how the authors treated the data: TCRs in the repertoires were compared against a reference library of SARS-CoV-2-specific TCRs that had been generated with the MIRA antigen-specificity platform. Breadth was defined as the fraction of unique TCRs that were SARS-CoV-2-associated, and depth was defined as the fraction of total T cells that were SARS-CoV-2-associated. Using the MIRA data, each spike-specific TCR was mapped to the spike region that the TCR reacts to and placed in a CD4 or CD8 class. Log10-transformed breadth and depth values were compared by one-way ANOVA with Sidak's multiple comparisons tests. As stored in TCRdb, this immuneACCESS dataset retains in-frame rearrangements with V and J assigned. A fraction of the clones does not appear; measured against another copy, unresolved V genes explain less than half of the discrepancy, and the remainder lacks a known reason. V and J calls and clone size follow that table, whereas D and trimming were derived from the DNA. The sample table holds roughly 86,000 clones, of which 85% to 90% were seen once. The ten largest clones take up under 35% of the sample.

The time point label of this sample denotes: baseline before first vaccination. Samples from vaccinated people were obtained from the UK trials COV001 and COV002, which included a single-blind randomized controlled phase 2/3 trial of AZD1222 (ChAdOx1 nCoV-19) in healthy adults. Trial participant PBMC samples were collected at day 0 and day 28 after the second dose for TCRbeta chain sequencing. On this clone: This receptor's antigen is unknown. The record has no base qualities; no much larger clone is one base away.

Study-wide findings and limitations: Nearly half of unique spike-specific TCRs reportedly recognized epitopes outside regions mutated in the B.1.351 and B.1.1.7 variants. Only five or six AZD1222 recipients were SARS-CoV-2 seropositive at baseline, limiting conclusions about previously exposed vaccinees. Participants were mostly white British and included more females than males, and it was suggested by the authors that clonal diversity may have been underestimated. The vaccine-associated CD4 TCRs covered the entire spike protein, and the dominant responses fell in regions 160-218 and 743-854. After two AZD1222 doses, spike-specific TCR breadth and depth were significantly higher than at day 0 and than in MenACWY recipients. In the small 56-69-year group, the increase in depth fell short of significance, most likely because of low power. Because no day 14 peak-response samples were available, repertoires were characterized only after the peak T cell response.

The CDR3 measures 15 amino acids from cysteine to phenylalanine. CDR3 DNA is the only sequence kept; it has 45 bases, read in frame from the first base. Based on the germline V gene, the CDR1 and CDR2 sequences are SGHRS and YFSETQ. The junction carries 9 bases between V and J, which are trimmed by 0 bases and 0 bases respectively. The rearranged chain carries TRBV5-1 and TRBJ1-2, with the D segment identity uncertain. The sequence derives from an adult in good health. The input for sequencing was peripheral blood, taken on day 0 of AZD1222 vaccination. Here is the DNA: TGCGCCAGCAGCTTGGCGACGTCAGCTAACTATGGCTACACCTTC. Protein translation: CASSLATSANYGYTF.